The rows below give T cell receptor beta chains drawn from one sample of a study of STAT3 mutations in large granular lymphocyte leukemia. Sequencing was performed with immunoSEQ multiplex PCR; in TCRdb, only in-frame clones are kept and a portion is missing. The data contain about 2,600 clones, approximately 31% of them singletons. The sequencing sample was made of PBMCs. These receptors were taken from a human donor with T large granular lymphocyte leukemia. Some clones in this sample may be carry-over from other donors' samples. The CDR3 runs from the conserved cysteine through the conserved F or W. A D gene is named only where the DNA matches it firmly. Clone size is not always given. Where it is, it says once, few, many or a class for expanded clones.

>12|TRBJ2-7|.|.|TRBV7-9
TGTGCCAGCAGCTTGGGCTCCTACGAGCAGTACTTC
CASSLGSYEQYF
>12|TRBJ2-7|.|TRBD2|TRBV7-9
TGTGCCAGCAGCTTAGGTGGACTAGCGACCGACTTC
CASSLGGLATDF
>16|TRBJ2-3|few|.|TRBV4-2
TGTGCCAGCAGCCAAGATCGGAGCGGTGGCACAGATACGCAGTATTTT
CASSQDRSGGTDTQYF
>13|TRBJ2-7|.|TRBD1|TRBV30
TGTGCCTGCTTCCGGGACAGCTCCTACGAGCAGTACTTC
CACFRDSSYEQYF
>13|TRBJ1-4|.|.|TRBV27
TGTGCCAGCAGTTTATGGCATAATGAAAAACTGTTTTTT
CASSLWHNEKLFF
>13|TRBJ1-1|.|.|TRBV30
TGTGCCTGGCTTCAGGTGAGAGACACTGAAGCTTTCTTT
CAWLQVRDTEAFF
>13|TRBJ2-7|.|.|TRBV7-2
TGTGCCAGCAGCTTCTCCCCTGCCTACGAGCAGTACTTC
CASSFSPAYEQYF
>15|TRBJ2-7|few|TRBD1|TRBV11-2
TGTGCCAGCAGCTCCTCCGACAGGGGTCACCACGAGCAGTACTTC
CASSSSDRGHHEQYF
>15|TRBJ1-1|.|.|TRBV7-2
TGTGCCAGCAGCTTAGCGAAGACAGCGAACACTGAAGCTTTCTTT
CASSLAKTANTEAFF
>13|TRBJ2-3|.|.|TRBV5-1
TGCGCCAGCAGCCCCGGGGTAGCGGATACGCAGTATTTT
CASSPGVADTQYF
>15|TRBJ2-7|.|TRBD1|TRBV30
TGTGCCTGGAGTTCGGGGACAGGGGGTTCCTACGAGCAGTACTTC
CAWSSGTGGSYEQYF
>13|TRBJ2-1|.|TRBD2|TRBV29-1
TGCAGCGTCACCGGGACTAGCTTTGATGAGCAGTTCTTC
CSVTGTSFDEQFF
>16|TRBJ2-7|.|TRBD2|TRBV29-1
TGCAGCGTCGCGGGAGTCCCTGAGCAACACTCCTACGAGCAGTACTTC
CSVAGVPEQHSYEQYF
>14|TRBJ2-7|once|.|TRBV5-1
TGCGCCAGCAGCTTGACATCTGACCCCTACGAGCAGTACTTC
CASSLTSDPYEQYF
>12|TRBJ2-7|.|.|TRBV30
TGTGCCTGGAGCGGGGGCAGGGACGAGCAGTACTTC
CAWSGGRDEQYF
>13|TRBJ1-2|few|TRBD1|TRBV29-1
TGCAGCGTTGGACAGGGGCGAGTTCATGGCTACACCTTC
CSVGQGRVHGYTF
>12|TRBJ2-7|.|.|TRBV9
TGTGCCAGCAGCGGTGAATCAGGGGAGCAGTACTTC
CASSGESGEQYF
>13|TRBJ1-6|few|TRBD1|TRBV5-4
TGTGCCAGCAGCCGAGACAGGGATTCACCCCTCCACTTT
CASSRDRDSPLHF
>16|TRBJ1-3|once|.|TRBV4-1
TGCGCCAGCAGCCAAGGTATCCCAGGGGTTTACGACACCATATATTTT
CASSQGIPGVYDTIYF
>14|TRBJ1-5|.|.|TRBV7-9
TGTGCCAGCAGCTTAGGGGTTAGCAATCAGCCCCAGCATTTT
CASSLGVSNQPQHF
>12|TRBJ2-7|few|.|TRBV29-1
TGCAGCGTTGAAGATCAGGGTTACGAGCAGTACTTC
CSVEDQGYEQYF
>15|TRBJ2-7|.|TRBD1|TRBV7-9
TGTGCCAGCAGCTTAGTGGCAGGGGGCTATGGTGAGCAGTACTTC
CASSLVAGGYGEQYF
>15|TRBJ1-4|few|TRBD1|TRBV6-1
TGTGCCAGCAGTGAAGGTGCCGGGACAGGGGAAAAACTGTTTTTT
CASSEGAGTGEKLFF
>11|TRBJ2-7|.|.|TRBV20-1
TGCAGTGCTAGGAACAGCTACGAGCAGTACTTC
CSARNSYEQYF
>15|TRBJ1-6|.|.|TRBV30
TGTGCCTGGAGTGCCAGGACCTCCTATAATTCACCCCTCCACTTT
CAWSARTSYNSPLHF
>13|TRBJ1-2|.|.|TRBV30
TGTGCCTGGATGCCCGGATCTTCGGTGGGCTACACCTTC
CAWMPGSSVGYTF
>14|TRBJ2-5|few|.|TRBV15
TGTGCCACCAGCAGAGATCTGGGGCGGGAGACCCAGTACTTC
CATSRDLGRETQYF
>14|TRBJ1-6|once|.|TRBV9
TGTGCCAGCAGCGTAGGTTCAAGGGACTCACCCCTCCACTTT
CASSVGSRDSPLHF
>11|TRBJ2-1|few|.|TRBV13
TGTGCCAGCAGCTCCTTGAAGGAGCAGTTCTTC
CASSSLKEQFF
>17|TRBJ2-7|.|TRBD1|TRBV13
TGTGCCAGCAGCTTAGCCGAAGGACAGGGATCCTCCTACGAGCAGTACTTC
CASSLAEGQGSSYEQYF
>14|TRBJ1-4|few|.|TRBV29-1
TGCAGCGTTATAGTTCCGGGAGCTAATGAAAAACTGTTTTTT
CSVIVPGANEKLFF
>13|TRBJ2-7|.|.|TRBV5-1
TGCGCCAGCAGCTTTACGGGATCGTACGAGCAGTACTTC
CASSFTGSYEQYF
>17|TRBJ1-2|few|.|TRBV6-1
TGTGCCAGCAGTGAAACCCTCGGGGGGGCTTTTAGCTATGGCTACACCTTC
CASSETLGGAFSYGYTF
>15|TRBJ2-7|.|.|TRBV18
TGTGCCAGCTCCCCTGTGAGACAGCGAGCCTACGAGCAGTACTTC
CASSPVRQRAYEQYF
>15|TRBJ1-3|once|TRBD1|TRBV30
TGTGCCTGGAGTGTTCCGACAGGGAATGGAAACACCATATATTTT
CAWSVPTGNGNTIYF
>15|TRBJ1-1|.|.|TRBV30
TGTGCCTGGCTGCCGATCTCCGACCGGAACACTGAAGCTTTCTTT
CAWLPISDRNTEAFF
>17|TRBJ1-1|.|TRBD1|TRBV5-1
TGCGCCAGCAGACCCCAGACAGGGGGGGTGATTGGCACTGAAGCTTTCTTT
CASRPQTGGVIGTEAFF
>15|TRBJ2-5|few|.|TRBV7-6
TGTGCCAGCAGCTTAGAGGTGGCATATCCAGAGACCCAGTACTTC
CASSLEVAYPETQYF
>14|TRBJ1-2|.|.|TRBV5-6
TGTGCCAGCAGCTACGAGTCCAGGGGCGACGGCTACACCTTC
CASSYESRGDGYTF
>15|TRBJ2-1|.|TRBD1|TRBV29-1
TGCAGCGTTGAAGTAGGGACAGGAAGGATCAATGAGCAGTTCTTC
CSVEVGTGRINEQFF
>16|TRBJ2-6|few|.|TRBV4-3
TGCGCCAGCAGCCAAGAGAGTAGCTCTGGGGCCAACGTCCTGACTTTC
CASSQESSSGANVLTF
>13|TRBJ2-7|.|.|TRBV4-3
TGCGCCAGCAGCCCGGGTAGGACCTACGAGCAGTACTTC
CASSPGRTYEQYF
>12|TRBJ2-7|few|TRBD1|TRBV30
TGTGCCTGGAAAGGGACAGTCTACGAGCAGTACTTC
CAWKGTVYEQYF
>11|TRBJ1-3|few|.|TRBV30
TGTGCCTGGGGCCGAGGAAACACCATATATTTT
CAWGRGNTIYF
>14|TRBJ2-7|.|TRBD1|TRBV5-1
TGCGCCAGCAGCTTTTCGGACAGGGCCAACGAGCAGTACTTC
CASSFSDRANEQYF
>14|TRBJ2-7|.|.|TRBV7-9
TGTGCCAGCAGCTTAGGACTGGGACCCTACGAGCAGTACTTC
CASSLGLGPYEQYF
>13|TRBJ1-1|few|.|TRBV30
TGTGCCTGGAGTGGAGAAAACGTTCCTGAAGCTTTCTTT
CAWSGENVPEAFF
>13|TRBJ1-2|.|TRBD1|TRBV5-1
TGCGCCAGCAGCCCTGACAGGGGGAATGGCTACACCTTC
CASSPDRGNGYTF
>11|TRBJ1-4|.|.|TRBV30
TGTGCCTGGAGTCGGAATGAAAAACTGTTTTTT
CAWSRNEKLFF
>15|TRBJ2-7|few|.|TRBV4-2
TGTGCCAGCAGCCAACTCCTAGTCGGGCAGTACGAGCAGTACTTC
CASSQLLVGQYEQYF
>15|TRBJ2-5|.|TRBD1|TRBV6-6
TGTGCCAGCAGCGCCCGGGGACAGGTTGGCGAGACCCAGTACTTC
CASSARGQVGETQYF
>17|TRBJ2-5|.|.|TRBV5-1
TGCGCCAGCAGCTTGATTGGGACTGGTGGGGGCAGGGAGACCCAGTACTTC
CASSLIGTGGGRETQYF
>15|TRBJ1-2|.|TRBD1|TRBV5-1
TGCGCCAGCAGCCCTTTAGGGACAGCCACCTATGGCTACACCTTC
CASSPLGTATYGYTF